This entry features one T cell receptor beta chain sequence. What it recognizes is unknown. The data derive from a study of graft-versus-host responses after intestinal transplantation. Using immunoSEQ multiplex PCR, the repertoire was profiled, and TCRdb retains in-frame clones only, with some absent. This sample has more than 70,000 clones, with about 90% found just once. General observations from the study: There were GvH clones found in recipient marrow, and some of them appeared first in ileum or blood.

CDR1 LNHDA and CDR2 SQIVND come from the germline V gene (reference sequence). The V gene lost 6 bases and the J gene lost 7 bases, with 16 bases spanning the gap. The CDR3 is 14 residues long. The sequences come from unstimulated CD4+ T cells sorted from spleen or lymph node cells, collected before intestinal transplant. This chain joins TRBV19 and TRBJ1-5; D uncertain. The clonotype originates from a human donor who received an intestinal transplant. The CDR3 sequence is CASRRTSSGQPQHF. For the CDR3, the DNA is TGTGCCAGTAGGCGAACCTCTTCGGGGCAGCCCCAGCATTTT.